This is a list of T cell receptor beta chains from one sample in a study of blood T cell repertoires in COVID-19. The table came from immunoSEQ multiplex PCR; TCRdb's copy has only in-frame clones and leaves some out. The sample carries 30,000 to 35,000 clones, around 92% recorded once. Sequenced sample: peripheral blood. These receptors were taken from a woman in her forties with active or convalescent COVID-19. Each CDR3 is given with its conserved first and last residue. The D gene is left open where the match is weak. The size entry is marked missing in some rows and otherwise reads once, few, many or a size class.

len: 15; j_gene: TRBJ2-3; abundance: NA; v_gene: TRBV7-9; d_gene: TRBD2; CDR3aa: CASSLGSGSTDTQYF; CDR3nt: TGTGCCAGCAGCTTAGGTAGCGGGAGCACAGATACGCAGTATTTT
len: 16; j_gene: TRBJ2-7; abundance: NA; v_gene: TRBV4-3; d_gene: TRBD1; CDR3aa: CASSQERGDREHEQYF; CDR3nt: TGCGCCAGCAGCCAAGAAAGAGGGGACAGGGAGCACGAGCAGTACTTC
len: 14; j_gene: TRBJ2-1; abundance: NA; v_gene: TRBV29-1; d_gene: TRBD2; CDR3aa: CSAPPPGGWNEQFF; CDR3nt: TGCAGCGCACCCCCGCCCGGGGGGTGGAATGAGCAGTTCTTC
len: 13; j_gene: TRBJ2-3; abundance: once; v_gene: TRBV4-3; d_gene: TRBD2; CDR3aa: CASSRLTGGTQYF; CDR3nt: TGCGCCAGCAGCCGGTTAACGGGGGGTACGCAGTATTTT
len: 14; j_gene: TRBJ1-2; abundance: NA; v_gene: TRBV5-1; d_gene: NA; CDR3aa: CASSLGLSNYGYTF; CDR3nt: TGCGCCAGCAGCCTAGGACTGAGTAACTATGGCTACACCTTC
len: 15; j_gene: TRBJ2-7; abundance: NA; v_gene: TRBV19; d_gene: TRBD2; CDR3aa: CASSRGGARGYEQYF; CDR3nt: TGTGCCAGTAGCCGCGGGGGGGCGCGAGGATACGAGCAGTACTTC
len: 13; j_gene: TRBJ2-2; abundance: once; v_gene: TRBV10-1; d_gene: NA; CDR3aa: CATQDRNTGELFF; CDR3nt: TGCGCCACCCAGGACAGGAACACCGGGGAGCTGTTTTTT
len: 15; j_gene: TRBJ2-5; abundance: NA; v_gene: TRBV9; d_gene: NA; CDR3aa: CASSVAAEPPEAQYF; CDR3nt: TGTGCCAGCAGCGTAGCGGCCGAGCCCCCTGAGGCCCAGTACTTC
len: 12; j_gene: TRBJ1-2; abundance: once; v_gene: TRBV30; d_gene: NA; CDR3aa: CAWSPGNHGYTF; CDR3nt: TGTGCCTGGAGCCCGGGAAACCATGGCTACACCTTC
len: 15; j_gene: TRBJ1-4; abundance: NA; v_gene: TRBV6-5; d_gene: NA; CDR3aa: CASSSRRGLNEKLFF; CDR3nt: TGTGCCAGCAGCTCGCGGCGGGGGCTGAATGAAAAACTGTTTTTT
len: 16; j_gene: TRBJ1-5; abundance: NA; v_gene: TRBV27; d_gene: TRBD1; CDR3aa: CASSFRSNRGNQPQHF; CDR3nt: TGTGCCAGCAGTTTCCGCTCGAACAGGGGGAATCAGCCCCAGCATTTT
len: 16; j_gene: TRBJ2-5; abundance: NA; v_gene: TRBV2; d_gene: TRBD2; CDR3aa: CASIRDSGRKEETQYF; CDR3nt: TGTGCCAGCATTAGGGATAGCGGGAGGAAAGAAGAGACCCAGTACTTC
len: 14; j_gene: TRBJ2-1; abundance: once; v_gene: TRBV9; d_gene: TRBD2; CDR3aa: CASSVGGRGNEQFF; CDR3nt: TGTGCCAGCAGCGTGGGCGGGAGGGGCAATGAGCAGTTCTTC
len: 16; j_gene: TRBJ1-5; abundance: NA; v_gene: TRBV6-1; d_gene: TRBD1; CDR3aa: CASSGGGQGDNQPQHF; CDR3nt: TGTGCCAGCAGTGGCGGCGGACAGGGGGATAATCAGCCCCAGCATTTT
len: 15; j_gene: TRBJ2-6; abundance: NA; v_gene: TRBV27; d_gene: TRBD1; CDR3aa: CASSRGTGLANVLTF; CDR3nt: TGTGCCAGCAGCCGCGGGACAGGGCTGGCCAACGTCCTGACTTTC
len: 17; j_gene: TRBJ2-5; abundance: NA; v_gene: TRBV3-1/TRBV3-2; d_gene: NA; CDR3aa: CASSQDTLLATQETQYF; CDR3nt: TGTGCCAGCAGCCAAGATACCCTCCTAGCCACCCAAGAGACCCAGTACTTC
len: 17; j_gene: TRBJ2-1; abundance: NA; v_gene: TRBV25-1; d_gene: NA; CDR3aa: CASSSLAFSLWFGEQFF; CDR3nt: TGTGCCAGCAGTTCCCTAGCTTTTAGCTTATGGTTCGGTGAGCAGTTCTTC
len: 12; j_gene: TRBJ2-1; abundance: NA; v_gene: TRBV28; d_gene: TRBD1; CDR3aa: CASTTGDNEQFF; CDR3nt: TGTGCCAGCACTACAGGGGACAATGAGCAGTTCTTC